This T cell receptor (beta chain) was obtained from a study of CD8+ T cells in alopecia areata (dated by TCRdb to 2017 to 2018). Looking at the study overall: High-throughput TCRbeta sequencing was used to examine T cell clonal expansion in alopecia areata in both the C3H/HeJ mouse model and human patients. In humans, TCRbeta sequencing was performed on scalp tissue and on sorted CD4+ and CD8+ peripheral blood T cells from healthy controls and from patients with patchy or totalis/universalis alopecia areata. Scalp clonality was compared among normal scalp (n=4), patchy alopecia areata scalp (n=8), and alopecia totalis/universalis scalp (n=8). The RNA source kit depended on sample type: the PAXgene miRNA kit for fixed scalp, the miRNeasy kit for PBMCs, and the RNeasy kit for mouse skin. immunoSEQ multiplex PCR using 35 Vbeta forward primers and 13 Jbeta reverse primers was used to amplify TCRbeta CDR3 regions.

Findings and caveats that apply to the study as a whole: Higher clonality and more expanded CD8+ clones were observed in lesional scalp than in normal scalp, particularly in alopecia totalis/universalis, a finding suggestive of antigenic drive. Shared TCR sequences between patients were less evident than in mice, which may be partly attributable to HLA diversity in the patient population. Unlike mouse skin, where gammadelta T cells dominate, normal human skin contains resident alphabeta T cells that get sequenced too, which complicates analysis of the scalp TCR repertoire.

Lesional scalp punch biopsies and peripheral blood were collected from alopecia areata patients. PBMCs were separated by density centrifugation and stained for CD3, CD4 and CD8, after which CD4+ and CD8+ T cells were sorted on a FACSAria. As part of a multicenter biomarker study, untreated alopecia areata patients were recruited. Blood CD8+ T cells from about 5 biomarker-study patients were further sorted into NKG2D-low and NKG2D-high fractions. A distance of 9 bases separates the germline ends of V and J, which lose 0 bases and 3 bases respectively. The CDR3 runs 15 amino acids, cysteine and phenylalanine included. Of all the DNA, just the CDR3 is kept, 45 bases in frame from base 1. The protocol used for the library was the immunoSEQ multiplex PCR assay. RNA was extracted from all samples and reverse transcribed into cDNA as template for TCR sequencing. First-strand cDNA was synthesized using SuperScript III with a 2:1 mix of oligo-dT and random hexamers. A synthetic immune receptor repertoire was used to gauge amplification bias, and whatever bias remained was removed computationally. On the authors' methods: Raw reads were preprocessed to remove errors, and CDR3 was defined according to IMGT conventions as the region from the conserved cysteine to phenylalanine. Clonality was computed as 1 minus the Shannon entropy, with the entropy normalized by log2 of the number of productive unique TCRs. Whether scalp clones were CD4 or CD8 was inferred by matching scalp TCRbeta sequences against CD4 and CD8 repertoires sorted from blood. TCRdb stores this immuneACCESS table with in-frame sequences only. Part of the clones is absent; in the studies checked, under half of the shortfall reflects unresolved V genes, and no reason is known for the rest. That table gives V, J and clone size, and the DNA gave D and trimming. The sample table lists around 34,000 clones, approximately 58% of them with a count of one. The top ten hold approximately 40% of the sample.

This clone occurred a few times. The clone's antigen remains unknown. No much larger clonotype is one base removed from it; base qualities were not supplied. The receptor was isolated from a human donor with alopecia areata. Recombination joined TRBV23-1 with TRBJ1-5; TRBD1 is possibly the D segment (6 matching bases). TRBV23-1 is treated as an ORF (open reading frame) with a function not yet certain. Material for sequencing was NKG2D-high CD8+ T cells sorted from blood. This sample's cell subset or site label indicates: sorted CD8+ NKG2D-high blood T cells. The nucleotides are TGCGCCAGCAGTCAATCTGGACAGCTCAATCAGCCCCAGCATTTT. Its coded protein is CASSQSGQLNQPQHF.